Listed below are T cell receptor beta chains from one sample, sequenced in a study of blood T cell repertoires in COVID-19. Assay: immunoSEQ multiplex PCR; the TCRdb copy retains only in-frame clones and omits some. This repertoire shows about 350,000 clones, more than 70% found once; its top ten account for around 0.92%. The sample consisted of PBMCs or T cells enriched from blood (not recorded which). These receptors all stem from a woman in her 30s who had been exposed to COVID-19. The CDR3 runs from the conserved cysteine through the conserved F or W. A D gene is named only where the DNA matches it firmly. Some rows mark clone size as missing; the rest say once, few, many or name a class of expanded clone.

CDR3aa,CDR3nt,v_gene,d_gene,abundance,j_gene
CASSYSIAHTQYF,TGTGCCAGCAGTTACTCGATCGCGCATACGCAGTATTTT,TRBV6-5,.,.,TRBJ2-3
CASSSPGTDNSPLHF,TGTGCCAGCAGCTCGCCCGGGACAGATAATTCACCCCTCCACTTT,TRBV13,TRBD1,.,TRBJ1-6
CASSITGRETQYF,TGTGCCAGCAGCATCACAGGGAGAGAGACCCAGTACTTC,TRBV6-5,.,.,TRBJ2-5
CASSLPRVPYEQYF,TGTGCCAGCAGCTTGCCCAGGGTTCCCTACGAGCAGTACTTC,TRBV5-6,.,.,TRBJ2-7
CASSPSDRAHGYTF,TGCGCCAGCAGCCCATCGGACAGGGCCCATGGCTACACCTTC,TRBV5-1,TRBD1,.,TRBJ1-2
CASSSRDRAASESTDTQYF,TGTGCCAGCAGTTCCCGGGACAGGGCAGCGTCTGAGAGCACAGATACGCAGTATTTT,TRBV28,TRBD1,.,TRBJ2-3
CASRSYPSGQPNSAYEQYF,TGTGCCAGTAGATCGTATCCATCGGGACAGCCCAACTCAGCCTACGAGCAGTACTTC,TRBV19,TRBD1,.,TRBJ2-7
CASSPQGKSYEQYF,TGTGCCAGCAGCCCTCAGGGGAAGTCCTACGAGCAGTACTTC,TRBV7-9,.,few,TRBJ2-7
CASSISGGPGNDEQFF,TGTGCCAGTAGTATCTCGGGAGGCCCTGGTAACGATGAGCAGTTCTTC,TRBV19,TRBD2,.,TRBJ2-1
CASSEETPGTSGRGGTDTQYF,TGTGCCAGCAGTGAAGAAACCCCCGGGACTAGCGGGAGGGGGGGGACAGATACGCAGTATTTT,TRBV2,TRBD2,.,TRBJ2-3
CASRPASSYEQYF,TGTGCCAGCAGACCCGCCAGCTCCTACGAGCAGTACTTC,TRBV12-3/TRBV12-4,.,.,TRBJ2-7
CASSREGLPNAGELFF,TGTGCCAGTAGTAGAGAGGGACTTCCTAACGCCGGGGAGCTGTTTTTT,TRBV19,.,few,TRBJ2-2
CASSPPNTDTQYF,TGTGCCAGCTCACCACCCAACACAGATACGCAGTATTTT,TRBV18,.,.,TRBJ2-3
CASSPWGGAFF,TGTGCCAGCAGCCCCTGGGGGGGAGCTTTCTTT,TRBV11-2,.,.,TRBJ1-1
CASSPWANTEAFF,TGTGCCAGCAGCCCCTGGGCGAACACTGAAGCTTTCTTT,TRBV3-1/TRBV3-2,.,.,TRBJ1-1
CASSYGGSRDTQYF,TGTGCCAGCAGCTACGGCGGTAGCCGGGATACGCAGTATTTT,TRBV7-2,.,.,TRBJ2-3
CASATDEGAWGYTF,TGTGCCAGCGCCACCGACGAGGGGGCATGGGGCTACACCTTC,TRBV28,TRBD1,.,TRBJ1-2